This TCR beta chain comes out of a study of blood T cell repertoires in COVID-19. Background on the study: Specimens from acute and convalescent COVID-19 originated in the United States, Italy and Spain. Sources were T cells, B-cell-depleted T cells, or PBMCs; the material itself was cDNA or gDNA.

In the source study's methods: Reference gene primer amplification gave estimated nucleated cell counts. TCRdb keeps only in-frame clones here, not all; method: immunoSEQ multiplex PCR. V and J calls and clone size are those listed in that table; D and trimming were worked out from the DNA. This sample has 310,000 or so clones, with roughly 90% found just once. The CDR3 loop spans 19 amino acids. After removal of 4 bases from V and 4 bases from J, the junction contained 15 bases not matched to a gene. Per the germline V gene, CDR1 is SGHNT and CDR2 is YYREEE (reference sequence). Material: peripheral blood. This chain connects TRBV5-4 to TRBJ2-6, with 9 bases that match TRBD1. The TCR comes from a woman aged 25 to 39 with COVID-19, enrolled during active disease. For the CDR3, the DNA is TGTGCCAGCAGCCTTTATGGAAGGACAGGGGTGCGAGGGGCCAACGTCCTGACTTTC. It codes for CASSLYGRTGVRGANVLTF.